This record concerns one TCR beta chain sequence. TCRdb's table, derived via immunoSEQ multiplex PCR, lists solely in-frame clones and lacks some. The sample holds roughly 34,000 clones, about 90% seen once. The sample comes from a study of T cell changes during pregnancy in multiple sclerosis. The source of this sequence is a female donor with multiple sclerosis, enrolled in a pregnancy study. The sample was CD8+ T cells from peripheral blood mononuclear cells, taken in the third trimester of pregnancy.

The DNA of the CDR3 is TGCGCCAGCAGCCAGCGACGGGACAGCTACGAGCAGTACTTC. Protein: CASSQRRDSYEQYF. This sequence joins TRBV4-3 and TRBJ2-7; 7 bases map to TRBD1. Germline V gives CDR1 LGHNA, CDR2 YSLEER. There are 14 residues in the CDR3. The V segment lost 3 bases and the J segment 3 bases; nucleotides outside the gene matches: 5.